This T cell receptor beta chain comes out of a study of blood T cell repertoires in COVID-19. Germline V gene lookup returns CDR1 MNHEY and CDR2 SMNVEV (reference sequence). The V gene lost 5 bases and the J gene lost 5 bases, with 18 bases spanning the gap. The CDR3 extends over 15 amino acids. Sequencing was performed with immunoSEQ multiplex PCR; in TCRdb, only in-frame clones are kept and a portion is missing. The sample comprises some 240,000 clones, about 79% of which are singletons, and 9.7% rests with the top ten. Input material: peripheral blood. This chain connects TRBV27 to TRBJ1-2, with a tentative D call TRBD1 (6 bases). The receptor comes from a middle-aged man with active or convalescent COVID-19. In DNA form, the CDR3 reads TGTGCCAGCAGTCCGGCGGGGGGGCTACCGTATGGCTACACCTTC. Translated, it gives CASSPAGGLPYGYTF.